This T cell receptor (beta chain) was identified in a study of identical twins. A note on this clonotype: The antigen is unknown.

Per the germline V gene, CDR1 is MDHEN and CDR2 is SYDVKM. V dropped 6 bases and J dropped 2 bases, with 26 bases sitting between them. The length of the CDR3 is 20 residues. MiXCR, run by TCRdb on the 5' RACE reads, gives a single entry per CDR3 protein. The data show roughly 470,000 distinct CDR3 sequences, roughly an eighth seen once. Study-wide findings and caveats: Compared with models, monozygotic twins showed more out-of-frame TCR alpha sharing. With abundant cord blood beta clonotypes, insertions were fewer; memory repertoires showed no such pattern.

This sample was shared with a second study, whose subject was yellow fever vaccine responses in identical twins.

This clonotype originated in a young woman in good health. Input material: CD4+ T cells sorted from blood. The chain links TRBV28 to TRBJ2-6; D remains ambiguous. As DNA, the CDR3 is TGTGCCAGCAGGCCCTACTCCGGAATTTATCAGGACGCTGGGGCCAACGTCCTGACTTTC. This encodes CASRPYSGIYQDAGANVLTF. The variable domain in full, with the rest retrieved from reference TRBV28 and TRBJ2-6, is DVKVTQSSRYLVKRTGEKVFLECVQDMDHENMFWYRQDPGLGLRLIYFSYDVKMKEKGDIPEGYSVSREKKERFSLILESASTNQTSMYLCASRPYSGIYQDAGANVLTFGAGSRLTVL.